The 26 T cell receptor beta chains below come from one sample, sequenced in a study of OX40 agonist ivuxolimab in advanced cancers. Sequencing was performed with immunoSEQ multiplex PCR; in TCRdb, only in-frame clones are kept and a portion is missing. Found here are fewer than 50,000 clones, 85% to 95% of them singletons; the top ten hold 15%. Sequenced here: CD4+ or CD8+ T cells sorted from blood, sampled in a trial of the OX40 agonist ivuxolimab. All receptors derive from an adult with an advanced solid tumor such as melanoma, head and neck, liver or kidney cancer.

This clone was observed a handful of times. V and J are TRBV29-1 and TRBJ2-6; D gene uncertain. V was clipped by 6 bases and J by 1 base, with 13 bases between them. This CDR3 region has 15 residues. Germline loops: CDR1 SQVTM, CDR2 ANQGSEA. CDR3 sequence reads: CSVTQTDSGANVLTF. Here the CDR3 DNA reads TGCAGCGTGACCCAAACAGATTCTGGGGCCAACGTCCTGACTTTC. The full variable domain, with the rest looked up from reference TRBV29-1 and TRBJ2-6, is SAVISQKPSRDICQRGTSLTIQCQVDSQVTMMFWYRQQPGQSLTLIATANQGSEATYESGFVIDKFPISRPNLTFSTLTVSNMSPEDSSIYLCSVTQTDSGANVLTFGAGSRLTVL.

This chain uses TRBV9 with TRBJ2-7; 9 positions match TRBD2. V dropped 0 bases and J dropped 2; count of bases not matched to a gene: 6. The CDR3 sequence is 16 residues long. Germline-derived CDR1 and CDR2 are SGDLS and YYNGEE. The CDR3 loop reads CASSVGLSGGTYEQYF. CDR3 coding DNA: TGTGCCAGCAGCGTAGGTCTTAGCGGGGGAACCTACGAGCAGTACTTC.

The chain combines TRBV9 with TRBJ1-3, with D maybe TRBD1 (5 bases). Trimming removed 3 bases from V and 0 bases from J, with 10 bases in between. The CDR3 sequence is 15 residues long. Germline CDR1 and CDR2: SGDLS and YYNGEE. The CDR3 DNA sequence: TGTGCCAGCAGCGGGGGACGGAACTCTGGAAACACCATATATTTT. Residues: CASSGGRNSGNTIYF.

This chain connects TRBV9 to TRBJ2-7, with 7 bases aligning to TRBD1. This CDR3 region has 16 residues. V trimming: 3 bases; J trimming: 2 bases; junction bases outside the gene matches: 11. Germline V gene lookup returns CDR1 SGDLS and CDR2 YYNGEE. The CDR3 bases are TGTGCCAGCAGCGGCCGGGACAGCCTAAGCCCCTACGAGCAGTACTTC. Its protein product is CASSGRDSLSPYEQYF.

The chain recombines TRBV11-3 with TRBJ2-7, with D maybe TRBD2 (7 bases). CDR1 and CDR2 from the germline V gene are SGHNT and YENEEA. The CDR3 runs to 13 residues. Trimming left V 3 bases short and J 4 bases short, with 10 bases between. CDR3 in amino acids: CASSLRGQYEQYF. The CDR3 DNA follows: TGTGCCAGCAGCTTGCGGGGGCAGTACGAGCAGTACTTC.

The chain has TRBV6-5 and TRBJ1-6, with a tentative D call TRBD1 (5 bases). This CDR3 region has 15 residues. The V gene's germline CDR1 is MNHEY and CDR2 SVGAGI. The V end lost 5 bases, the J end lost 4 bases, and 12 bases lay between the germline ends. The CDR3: CASSLGGDYNSPLHF. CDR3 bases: TGTGCCAGCAGTCTGGGGGGGGATTATAATTCACCCCTCCACTTT.

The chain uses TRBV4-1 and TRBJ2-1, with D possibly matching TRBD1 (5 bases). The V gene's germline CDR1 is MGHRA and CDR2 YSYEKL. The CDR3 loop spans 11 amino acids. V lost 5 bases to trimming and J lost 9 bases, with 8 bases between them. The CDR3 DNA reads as TGCGCCAGCAGCGAAGGGGTTGAGCAGTTCTTC. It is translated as CASSEGVEQFF.

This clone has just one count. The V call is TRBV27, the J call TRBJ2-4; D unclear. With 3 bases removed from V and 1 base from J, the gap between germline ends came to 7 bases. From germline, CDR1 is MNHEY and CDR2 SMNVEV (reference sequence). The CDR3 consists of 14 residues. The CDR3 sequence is CASSLPAAKNIQYF. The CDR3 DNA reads TGTGCCAGCAGTTTGCCAGCCGCCAAAAACATTCAGTACTTC.

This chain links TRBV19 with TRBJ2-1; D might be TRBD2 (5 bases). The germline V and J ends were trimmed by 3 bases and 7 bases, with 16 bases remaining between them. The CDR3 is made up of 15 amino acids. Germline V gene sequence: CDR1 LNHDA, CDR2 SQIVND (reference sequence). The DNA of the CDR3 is TGTGCCAGTAGTATTGGTGGGAGTCCATTGAATGAGCAGTTCTTC. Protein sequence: CASSIGGSPLNEQFF.

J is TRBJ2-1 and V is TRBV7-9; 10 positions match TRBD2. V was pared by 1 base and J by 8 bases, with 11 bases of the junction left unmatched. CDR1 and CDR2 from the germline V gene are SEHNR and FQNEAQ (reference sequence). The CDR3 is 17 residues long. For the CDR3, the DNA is TGTGCCAGCAGCTTAGACTTTCTAGCGGGAGTGGGGGATGAGCAGTTCTTC. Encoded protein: CASSLDFLAGVGDEQFF. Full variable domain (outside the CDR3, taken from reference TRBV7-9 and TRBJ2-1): DTGVSQNPRHKITKRGQNVTFRCDPISEHNRLYWYRQTLGQGPEFLTYFQNEAQLEKSRLLSDRFSAERPKGSFSTLEIQRTEQGDSAMYLCASSLDFLAGVGDEQFFGPGTRLTVL.

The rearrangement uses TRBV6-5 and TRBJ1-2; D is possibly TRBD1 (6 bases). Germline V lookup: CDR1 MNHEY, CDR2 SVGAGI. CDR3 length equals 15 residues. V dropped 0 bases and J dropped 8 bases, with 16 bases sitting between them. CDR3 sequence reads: CASSYSNQGTPGYTF. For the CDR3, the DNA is TGTGCCAGCAGTTACTCGAACCAGGGGACTCCGGGCTACACCTTC.

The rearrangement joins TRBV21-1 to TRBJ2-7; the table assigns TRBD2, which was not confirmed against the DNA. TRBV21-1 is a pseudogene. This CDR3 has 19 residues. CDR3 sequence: CASSHPGLAPPVPSYEQYF. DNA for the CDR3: TGTGCCAGCAGCCATCCGGGACTGGCGCCTCCAGTACCCTCCTACGAGCAGTACTTC.

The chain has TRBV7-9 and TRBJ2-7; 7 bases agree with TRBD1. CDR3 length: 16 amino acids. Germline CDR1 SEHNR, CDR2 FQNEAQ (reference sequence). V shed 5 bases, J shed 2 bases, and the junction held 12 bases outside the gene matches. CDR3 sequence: CASSQVTGTDPYEQYF. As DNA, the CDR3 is TGTGCCAGCAGCCAGGTAACCGGGACAGATCCCTACGAGCAGTACTTC.

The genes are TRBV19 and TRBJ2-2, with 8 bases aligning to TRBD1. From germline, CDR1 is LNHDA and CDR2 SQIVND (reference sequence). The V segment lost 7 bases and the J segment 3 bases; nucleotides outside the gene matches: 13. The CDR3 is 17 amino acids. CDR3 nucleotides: TGTGCCAGTAACCAAGACCGGACAGGGCGAGACACCGGGGAGCTGTTTTTT. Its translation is CASNQDRTGRDTGELFF.

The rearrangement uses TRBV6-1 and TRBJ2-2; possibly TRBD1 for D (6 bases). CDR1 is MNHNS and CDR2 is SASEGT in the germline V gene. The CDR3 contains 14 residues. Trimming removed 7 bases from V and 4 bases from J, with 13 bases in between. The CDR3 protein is CASTGQRGTGELFF. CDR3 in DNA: TGTGCCAGCACCGGACAGAGGGGCACCGGGGAGCTGTTTTTT.

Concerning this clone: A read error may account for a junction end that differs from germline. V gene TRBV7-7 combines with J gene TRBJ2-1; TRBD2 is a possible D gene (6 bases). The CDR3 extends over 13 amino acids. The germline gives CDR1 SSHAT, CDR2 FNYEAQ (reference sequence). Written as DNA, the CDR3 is TGTGCTAGCAGCGGGCTAGGTATCAATGAGCAGTTCTTC. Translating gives CASSGLGINEQFF.

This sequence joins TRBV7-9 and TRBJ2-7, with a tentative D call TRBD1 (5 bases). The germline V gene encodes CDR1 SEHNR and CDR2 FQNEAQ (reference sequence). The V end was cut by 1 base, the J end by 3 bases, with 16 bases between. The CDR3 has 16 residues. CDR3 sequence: CASSLGGSWPLYEQYF. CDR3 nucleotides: TGTGCCAGCAGCTTAGGGGGCAGTTGGCCCCTCTACGAGCAGTACTTC.

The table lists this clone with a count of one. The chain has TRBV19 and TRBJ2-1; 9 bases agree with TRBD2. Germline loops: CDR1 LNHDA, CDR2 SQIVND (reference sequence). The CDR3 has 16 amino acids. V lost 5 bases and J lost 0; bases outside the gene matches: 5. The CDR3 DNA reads TGTGCCAGTAGTCATGGTAGCGGGAGCTCCTACAATGAGCAGTTCTTC. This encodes CASSHGSGSSYNEQFF.

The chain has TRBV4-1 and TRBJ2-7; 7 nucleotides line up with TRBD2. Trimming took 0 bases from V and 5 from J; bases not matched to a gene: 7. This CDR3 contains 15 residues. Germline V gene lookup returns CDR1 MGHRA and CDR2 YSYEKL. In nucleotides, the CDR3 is TGCGCCAGCAGCCAAGATTCCGCGGGAGCAAACGAGCAGTACTTC. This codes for CASSQDSAGANEQYF.

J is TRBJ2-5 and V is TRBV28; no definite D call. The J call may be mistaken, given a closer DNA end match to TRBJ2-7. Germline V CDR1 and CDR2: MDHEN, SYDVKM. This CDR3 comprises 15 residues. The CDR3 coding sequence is TGTGCCAGCAGTTTATTGTTCTCTAACTCCTACGAGCAGTACTTC. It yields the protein CASSLLFSNSYEQYF.

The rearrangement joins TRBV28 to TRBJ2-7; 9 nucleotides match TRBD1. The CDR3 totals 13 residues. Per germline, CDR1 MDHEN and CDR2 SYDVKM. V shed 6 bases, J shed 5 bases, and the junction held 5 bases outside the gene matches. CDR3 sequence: CASRRQGGHEQYF. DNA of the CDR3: TGTGCCAGCAGACGACAGGGGGGCCACGAGCAGTACTTC.

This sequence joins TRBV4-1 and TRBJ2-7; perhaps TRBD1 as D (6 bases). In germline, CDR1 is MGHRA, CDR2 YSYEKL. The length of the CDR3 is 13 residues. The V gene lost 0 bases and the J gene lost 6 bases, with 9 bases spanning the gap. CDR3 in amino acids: CASSQDRGSEQYF. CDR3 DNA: TGCGCCAGCAGCCAAGATAGGGGGTCCGAGCAGTACTTC.

The CDR3 nucleotides read TGTGCCAGCAGCTTCTCAGGGGCCCCTTACAATGAGCAGTTCTTC. Translation gives CASSFSGAPYNEQFF. The J gene is TRBJ2-1, the V gene TRBV5-6, with a weak D call TRBD1 (6 bases). The V end lost 2 bases, the J end lost 4 bases, and 13 bases lay between the germline ends. Germline values: CDR1 SGHDT, CDR2 YYEEEE. The CDR3 contains 15 residues. The whole variable domain, remainder taken from reference TRBV5-6 and TRBJ2-1, is DAGVTQSPTHLIKTRGQQVTLRCSPKSGHDTVSWYQQALGQGPQFIFQYYEEEERQRGNFPDRFSGHQFPNYSSELNVNALLLGDSALYLCASSFSGAPYNEQFFGPGTRLTVL.

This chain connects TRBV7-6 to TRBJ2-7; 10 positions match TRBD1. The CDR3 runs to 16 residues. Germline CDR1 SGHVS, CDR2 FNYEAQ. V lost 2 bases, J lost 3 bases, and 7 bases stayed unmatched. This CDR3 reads CASSLNPGQGIYEQYF. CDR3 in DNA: TGTGCCAGCAGCTTAAACCCGGGACAGGGGATCTACGAGCAGTACTTC.

Here the CDR3 reads CASSQVDSGNEQFF. CDR3 sequence (DNA): TGTGCCAGCAGCCAAGTCGATAGCGGGAATGAGCAGTTCTTC. This rearrangement joins TRBV4-2 to TRBJ2-1, with 7 bases matching TRBD2. Germline CDR1 reads LGHNA; CDR2 reads YNFKEQ. The CDR3 contains 14 residues. Trimming removed 1 base from V and 7 bases from J; junction bases left unmatched: 4.

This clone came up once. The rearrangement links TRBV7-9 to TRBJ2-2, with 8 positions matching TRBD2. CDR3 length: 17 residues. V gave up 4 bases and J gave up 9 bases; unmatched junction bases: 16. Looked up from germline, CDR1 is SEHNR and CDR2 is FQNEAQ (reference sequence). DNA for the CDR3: TGTGCCAGCAGCTCCACTCCGGGACTAGTAACGAGCCGGGAGCTGTTTTTT. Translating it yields CASSSTPGLVTSRELFF.